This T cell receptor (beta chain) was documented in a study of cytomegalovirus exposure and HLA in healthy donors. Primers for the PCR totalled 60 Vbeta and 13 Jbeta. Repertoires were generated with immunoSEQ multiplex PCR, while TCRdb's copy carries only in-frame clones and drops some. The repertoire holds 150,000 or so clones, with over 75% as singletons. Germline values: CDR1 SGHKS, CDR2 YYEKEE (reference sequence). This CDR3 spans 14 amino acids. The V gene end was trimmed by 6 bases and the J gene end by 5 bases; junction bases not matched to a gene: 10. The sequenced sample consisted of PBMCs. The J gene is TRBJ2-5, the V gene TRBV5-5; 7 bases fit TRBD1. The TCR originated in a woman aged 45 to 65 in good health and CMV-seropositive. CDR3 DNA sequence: TGTGCCAGCACCCCCCCAGGGGGTGGGGAGACCCAGTACTTC. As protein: CASTPPGGGETQYF.